The text below deals with one TCR beta chain. Its antigen is currently not known. Per-nucleotide qualities are absent, and no much larger clonotype sits a single base away. The V end gives up 5 bases and the J end 0 bases, leaving 6 bases in the junction not matched to a gene. The CDR3 contains 15 residues, cysteine and phenylalanine counted. The DNA shown is the 45-base CDR3, in frame from base 1. The germline V gene sets CDR1 to SGHAT and CDR2 to FQNNGV. The cohort was made up of about 670 healthy bone marrow donors. Cohort members were all nominally healthy when sampled, although unrecorded immune exposures were likely present. The donor tested CMV seronegative and was one of the 352 seronegative cohort members. A peripheral blood sample was collected from each donor, and TCR beta sequencing was performed on peripheral blood mononuclear cells. Genomic DNA was extracted from the blood cell samples with the Qiagen DNeasy Blood Extraction Kit.

This sample was included in a study of cytomegalovirus exposure and HLA in healthy donors (dated by TCRdb to 2016 to 2017). Turning to the overall study: According to an earlier analysis of several hundred of the donors, about 180 million T cells yielded some 110 million unique TCR beta sequences and roughly 280 Gb of sequence data. An early release that covered about 600 HLA-typed donors contained approximately 300 gigabases of sequencing data and 75 million to 100 million unique TCR sequences. The genetic ancestry cluster associated with self-reported Caucasian donors included roughly 84% of the roughly 380 genotyped donors. The study was designed to test whether signatures of past pathogen exposure could be identified by cataloging public T cell receptors. The study profiled the T cell repertoires of 666 subjects by immunosequencing and related them to cytomegalovirus serostatus. Along with the approximately 600-subject first cohort, a separate validation cohort of over 90 different subjects was used. High-throughput TCR immunosequencing, statistical association of individual TCRs with disease status, and machine learning were combined to predict cytomegalovirus infection status. A later analysis re-analyzed previously published TCR beta repertoires from hundreds of donors and added high-resolution HLA genotyping to study TCR occurrence patterns. In the later analysis, no new phenotypic data were used to find candidate immune exposures; instead, reliance was placed on TCR beta sequences and their occurrence across donors. An earlier analysis of several hundred of the donors used high-throughput TCR beta sequencing to judge whether each TCR beta V gene segment behaved as functional or pseudogenic. Donor age, sex, ethnicity and CMV serostatus were collected together with the repertoire data. Genome-wide SNP genotypes for about 65% of the roughly 670 donors were used in a later genetic analysis, which treated that subset as a discovery cohort. All discovery cohort repertoires had been generated using a single sequencing platform. Both class I and class II loci were covered by HLA typing, at four-digit resolution. The number of donors typed differed by locus, with roughly 629-640 for A, B, C, DRB1 and DQB1, 522 for DQA1, 600 to 610 for DPA1, and 450 to 480 for DPB1. About five DR-DQ haplotypes were handled as single units for association and clustering, since linkage in the cohort was strong. Across 300 to 400 genotyped donors of the cohort, an average of roughly 230,000 unique TCR beta nucleotide sequences per donor were sequenced, and around 19% of those sequences were non-productive. Results and caveats for the whole study, not just this receptor: A further reported finding was that TCR beta sequences accurately predicted the HLA-A and HLA-B alleles for most subjects in the first cohort. At a false discovery rate of 0.05, a later analysis linked roughly 17,000 TCR beta sequences to specific HLA alleles. Several of the top co-occurrence clusters appeared to be linked to parvovirus B19, influenza, CMV and Epstein-Barr virus, according to a later analysis. Because some donors lacked HLA typing at each locus, the association tests relied only on the typed subset. Compared with equally common non-associated chains, HLA-associated TCR beta chains in a later analysis were more clonally expanded and had lower generation probabilities. Correlated functional status among segregating V segments might be attributable to linkage disequilibrium, but an unknown experimental factor could not be ruled out. Because the 87-base-pair reads could not distinguish some IMGT-functional V segments, including TRBV6-2 and TRBV6-3, those segments were excluded. A total of roughly 160 TCR beta chains were listed by the study as associated with cytomegalovirus. Strong co-occurrence of HLA alleles, especially DR and DQ, made assigning TCR associations to individual alleles difficult. The sequencing pipeline was judged likely to have produced a cluster of highly shared sequence variants as a technical artifact. The only immune exposure information available for the cohort was CMV serostatus. Only TCR beta chains were sequenced in this cohort, and the absence of alpha or paired-chain data limited detectable features. The authors suggested that the approach could potentially be generalized to other disease states and immunological phenotypes. According to a later genetic analysis, donors in an Asian-associated ancestry cluster had fewer N-insertions in productive TCRs than the approximately 650-donor mean. The classifier was reported to diagnose cytomegalovirus status with high specificity and sensitivity in both the original and validation cohorts. While some public TCRs were present in many individuals, most TCR sequences turned up only very rarely across donors. Broadly in line with IMGT annotations, most TCR beta V segments showed up in productive rearrangements about 87% or about 30% of the time in an earlier analysis of several hundred of the donors. In a later analysis, the rate of TCR association differed among HLA loci, with DRB1 alleles having the most associated TCRs and HLA-C alleles having the fewest. In a later analysis, most CMV-associated TCR beta chains were found to appear HLA-restricted, with HLA associations seemingly driven largely by CMV exposure. Because counts were too low, some 17 rarely observed V segments, including chromosome 9 orphons, were excluded from the earlier analysis of around 590 of the donors. V-gene and J-gene trimming of TCR beta chains was associated with a missense DCLRE1C variant in a later genetic analysis, and the association was replicated in an independent cohort. The presence/absence analyses assumed that sequencing depth was roughly uniform across donors, and that assumption may not be true. In vitro tests confirmed that a few of the cytomegalovirus-associated TCR beta chains recognize cytomegalovirus antigens.

Libraries were prepared through the immunoSEQ multiplex PCR assay. For the multiplex PCR, a mixture combining 60 forward primers for TCR Vbeta segments and 13 reverse primers for TCR Jbeta segments was used. A multiplex PCR assay on genomic DNA amplified the CDR3 region of rearranged TCR beta genes. The amplified TCR beta libraries were sequenced on the Illumina HiSeq System as 87-base-pair reads. Per the authors' processing: In a later analysis, tens of millions of unique TCR beta chains were counted across the approximately 670 repertoires, and approximately 11 million of these chains were shared by at least two donors. Raw reads were error-corrected and collapsed into unique sequences by a nearest-neighbor algorithm in which closely related sequences were merged to remove PCR and sequencing errors. V, D and J gene segments were assigned by aligning CDR3 sequences to IMGT reference sequences. For a sequence to be retained, a match of at least six nucleotides was required to both a V gene segment and a J gene segment. Rearrangements were called productive when the CDR3 lacked stop codons and stayed in frame with V and J; all others were non-productive. Following IMGT convention, CDR3 was defined as the stretch from the second conserved V-encoded cysteine to the conserved J-encoded phenylalanine. In an earlier analysis of around 640 of the donors, sequences lacking an unambiguous match to a single V gene segment were excluded. In an earlier analysis of a few hundred of the donors, V segments were called functional above 56.7% productive rearrangements and were called segregating when the between-donor standard deviation exceeded 5%. To diagnose cytomegalovirus status from the catalog of TCR beta chain sequences, a statistical classification framework was built. In a later analysis, V and J genes were assigned by comparing TCR nucleotide sequences against IMGT/GENE-DB human TR gene sequences. A later analysis assigned CDR3 sequences and most-parsimonious VDJ recombination scenarios with the TCRdist pipeline. In a later analysis, every TCR beta chain was defined by the combination of its CDR3 amino acid sequence and its V-gene family, and reads without a unique V-gene family were dropped. As a way to deal with suspected cross-contamination and a sequencing artifact, a later analysis dropped hundreds of nucleotide sequences that were highly shared and had low generation probability. In a later analysis, a clonal expansion index for each public chain was calculated from normalized within-repertoire ranks of inferred template counts. Generation probabilities in a later analysis came from a VDJ recombination model fitted to out-of-frame rearrangements, and those results were checked against IGoR. In a later analysis, TCR-TCR, TCR-HLA and TCR-CMV co-occurrence was scored with hypergeometric tests, and a repertoire-size bias correction was applied to TCR pairs. A later analysis estimated false discovery rates by permuting HLA or CMV assignments 20 times. A later analysis grouped co-occurring TCRs with DBSCAN, adding TCRdist sequence similarity when clustering within HLA-allele-positive subsets. Repertoires with fewer than 30,000 or more than 120,000 public chains, plus five repertoires with anomalous nucleotide sharing, were excluded from co-occurrence clustering. Sourced from immuneACCESS, this table was stored by TCRdb with only in-frame sequences that have V and J called. A share of the clones is absent; for the studies checked, an unresolved V gene accounts for under half, and the remainder has no known explanation. The DNA was the basis for D and trimming; V, J and clone size are from that table. In this sample the table shows fewer than 200,000 clones, less than 90% of which occur a single time. Around 1.5% of the sample goes to the ten largest clones.

This chain is built from TRBV11-2 and TRBJ2-7; TRBD1 aligns with 8 central bases. Material for sequencing was PBMCs. This TCR was sampled from a man aged 50 to 59 in good health and CMV-seronegative. The CDR3 region has the sequence CASSPRQGSSYEQYF. In nucleotides, the sequence is TGTGCCAGCAGCCCCCGACAGGGGAGCTCCTACGAGCAGTACTTC.